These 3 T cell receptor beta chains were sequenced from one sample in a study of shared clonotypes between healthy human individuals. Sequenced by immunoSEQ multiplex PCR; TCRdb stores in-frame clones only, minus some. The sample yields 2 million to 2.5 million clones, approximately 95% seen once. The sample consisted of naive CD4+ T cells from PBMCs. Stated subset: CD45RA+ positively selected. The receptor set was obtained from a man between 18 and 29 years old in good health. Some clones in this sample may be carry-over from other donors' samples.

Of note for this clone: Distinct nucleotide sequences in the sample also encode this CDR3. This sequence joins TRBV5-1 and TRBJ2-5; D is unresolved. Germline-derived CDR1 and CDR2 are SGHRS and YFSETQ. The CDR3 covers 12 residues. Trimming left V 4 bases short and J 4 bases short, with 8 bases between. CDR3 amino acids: CASSPGRETQYF. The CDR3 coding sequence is TGCGCCAGCAGCCCTGGTCGAGAGACCCAGTACTTC.

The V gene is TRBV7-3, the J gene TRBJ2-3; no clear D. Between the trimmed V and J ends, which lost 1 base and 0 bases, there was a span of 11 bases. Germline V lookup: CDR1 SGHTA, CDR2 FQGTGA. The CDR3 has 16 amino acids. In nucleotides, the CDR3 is TGTGCCAGCAGCTTAAAGCCGCAGACTAGCACAGATACGCAGTATTTT. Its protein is CASSLKPQTSTDTQYF.

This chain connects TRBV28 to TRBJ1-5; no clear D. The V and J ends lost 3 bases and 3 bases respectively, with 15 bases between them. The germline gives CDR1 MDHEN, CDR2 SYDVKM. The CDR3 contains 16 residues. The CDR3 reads CASSLRRFGFNQPQHF. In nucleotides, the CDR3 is TGTGCCAGCAGTTTGCGTAGGTTTGGGTTCAATCAGCCCCAGCATTTT.